The TCR beta chain under discussion was sequenced for a study of early T cells in non-severe SARS-CoV-2 infection (dated by TCRdb to the early 2020s). With regard to the full study: Bulk RNA from unsorted whole blood was used for TCR sequencing, so alpha and beta chains could not be paired.

This clonotype was counted ten times or more. Its target antigen remains unknown. Base-call qualities are not available, and no considerably larger clone is one nucleotide away. From the cysteine up to the phenylalanine, the CDR3 has a length of 14 residues. Only the CDR3 DNA stays, 42 bases, in frame from base 1. From a lookup of the germline V gene, CDR1 and CDR2 are MNHEY and SVGEGT. V sheds 7 bases and J sheds 0 bases, leaving 13 bases between their ends. The paper as a whole reports these results and caveats: VDJdb matching was skewed toward anti-spike CD8 responses, so virus-specific expansions were likely underestimated and private and CD4 specificities were missed.

A case-control design nested within a healthcare worker cohort in London, UK, was used, with weekly nasopharyngeal swab PCR tests and blood sampling performed. Healthcare workers were recruited between 23 and 31 March 2020, during the week of the UK lockdown, and were followed weekly for up to roughly 15 weeks. Libraries were prepared through 5' RACE. Sequencing relied on a NextSeq 500. Unique molecular identifiers were attached to individual cDNA molecules in the TCR library protocol so that sequencing error and PCR bias could be corrected. Both TCR alpha and beta chains were sequenced, and tight co-correlation was observed between alpha and beta sequence abundances in each sample. The study's own analysis went as follows. Decombinator V4 was used to annotate the V gene, J gene and CDR3 of the TCR sequences. Expanded TCRs were defined as changing significantly between any two time points under a Poisson model with p below 0.0001. TCR abundances were normalised to the total number of TCRs sequenced per sample and were expressed as counts per million. MAIT TCRs were defined by TRAV1-2 paired with TRAJ12, TRAJ20 or TRAJ33, and iNKT TCRs by TRAV10 paired with TRAJ18. A search of VDJdb, accessed on 1 November 2021, was run for TCRs annotated to CMV, EBV and SARS-CoV-2, with TCRs annotated for multiple antigens excluded. In TCRdb, the public reads were trimmed at Q25 with fastp and aligned with MiXCR, with productive beta chains retained. One record per CDR3 amino acid sequence lists the most common genes and DNA. Here the V and J calls rest on TCRdb's processing, not on the authors' analysis. The sample has about 68,000 distinct CDR3 sequences on record, 9.5% to 15% of them singletons. The top ten clones comprise approximately 1.6% of the sample.

Here the chain combines TRBV6-2 or TRBV6-3 and TRBJ2-7, with a tentative D gene TRBD1 over 5 matching bases. The receptor was derived from an adult who was a healthcare worker with PCR-confirmed SARS-CoV-2 infection or an uninfected control (not recorded which). The sequencing input was whole blood. CDR3 reads: CASKTPRASYEQYF. The DNA sequence follows: TGTGCCAGCAAAACCCCCAGGGCCTCCTACGAGCAGTACTTC.